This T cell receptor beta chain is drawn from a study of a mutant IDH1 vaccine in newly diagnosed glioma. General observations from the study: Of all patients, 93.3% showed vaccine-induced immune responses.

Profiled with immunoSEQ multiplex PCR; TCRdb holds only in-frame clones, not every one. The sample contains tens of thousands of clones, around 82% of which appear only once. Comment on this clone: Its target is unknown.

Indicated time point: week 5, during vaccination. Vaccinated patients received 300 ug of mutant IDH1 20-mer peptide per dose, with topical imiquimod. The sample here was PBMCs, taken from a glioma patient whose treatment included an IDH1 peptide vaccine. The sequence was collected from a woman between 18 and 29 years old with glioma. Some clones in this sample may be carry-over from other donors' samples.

As DNA, the CDR3 is TGTGCCAGCGGTATAGCGGGGGGTACCTACAATGAGCAGTTCTTC. This translates into CASGIAGGTYNEQFF. The V call is TRBV9, the J call TRBJ2-1; TRBD2 matches at 10 bases. Germline-derived CDR1 and CDR2 are SGDLS and YYNGEE. This CDR3 has 15 amino acids. Unmatched junction bases numbered 6, after V lost 7 bases and J lost 2 bases.